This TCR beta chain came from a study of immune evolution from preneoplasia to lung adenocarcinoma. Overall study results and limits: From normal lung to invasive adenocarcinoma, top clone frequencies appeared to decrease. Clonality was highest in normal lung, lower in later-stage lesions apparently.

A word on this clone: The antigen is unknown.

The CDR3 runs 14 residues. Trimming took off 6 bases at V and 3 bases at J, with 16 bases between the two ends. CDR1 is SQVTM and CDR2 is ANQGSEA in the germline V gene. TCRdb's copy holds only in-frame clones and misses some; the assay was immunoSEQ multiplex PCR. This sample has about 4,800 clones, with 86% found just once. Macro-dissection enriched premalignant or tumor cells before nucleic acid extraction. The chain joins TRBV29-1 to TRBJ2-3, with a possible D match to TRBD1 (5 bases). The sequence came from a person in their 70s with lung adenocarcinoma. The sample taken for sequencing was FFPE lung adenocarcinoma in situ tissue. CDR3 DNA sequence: TGCAGCGTCCTACCAGCAGGGTTTACAGATACGCAGTATTTT. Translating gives CSVLPAGFTDTQYF.